The 27 T cell receptor beta chains below were found in one sample sequenced in a study of molecular identifiers for immune sequencing clone quantification. TCRdb reprocessed the PCR reads with MiXCR, giving one entry per CDR3 protein. The profile shows 50,000 to 70,000 distinct CDR3 sequences, 18% of them singletons. The material sequenced was naive CD8+ T cells from blood, with Jurkat cell RNA spiked in. The sample's subset: FACS-sorted CD8+CD4-CCR7+CD45RA+ naive T cells. These receptors came from a human donor in good health. Some libraries in this study had Jurkat cell RNA spiked in.

This clonotype came up many times. V usage is TRBV25-1 and J usage is TRBJ2-1; TRBD1 aligns across 9 bases. The CDR3 spans 14 residues. CDR1 is MGHDK and CDR2 is SYGVNS in the germline V gene. V was clipped by 5 bases and J by 2 bases; unmatched bases: 1. CDR3 region: CASSRTGAYNEQFF. The CDR3, as DNA: TGTGCCAGCAGTCGGACAGGGGCCTACAATGAGCAGTTCTTC.

A single count supports this clonotype. A clone one base away is much larger, so this may be a read error. The rearrangement links TRBV2 to TRBJ2-3, with 9 bases matching TRBD2. From germline, CDR1 is SNHLY and CDR2 FYNNEI. The CDR3 is 12 amino acids. The chain's CDR3 is CAGGLAGNTRYF. CDR3 sequence (DNA): TGTGCCGGGGGACTAGCAGGGAATACGCGGTATTTT.

This clonotype came up many times. The chain is built from TRBV7-9 and TRBJ2-7; 15 bases are a match to TRBD2. The V gene end was trimmed by 5 bases and the J gene end by 0 bases; junction bases not matched to a gene: 17. This CDR3 spans 21 amino acids. Germline CDR1 is SEHNR and CDR2 is FQNEAQ (reference sequence). In DNA form, the CDR3 reads TGTGCCAGCAGCCCAGGGACTAGCGGGAGGCCCTTTCACCAAAGCTCCTACGAGCAGTACTTC. Encoded protein: CASSPGTSGRPFHQSSYEQYF.

This clonotype came up many times. The gene calls are TRBV20-1 and TRBJ1-3; 9 bases map to TRBD1. The trim removed 2 bases at V and 0 bases at J, leaving 11 bases unmatched. The germline CDR1 and CDR2 sequences are DFQATT and SNEGSKA (reference sequence). The CDR3 has 18 amino acids. CDR3 DNA sequence: TGCAGTGCTAGATGGGACAGGGCTGACACTTCCTCTGGAAACACCATATATTTT. Protein product: CSARWDRADTSSGNTIYF.

This clonotype has a count of ten or more. The CDR3 sequence: CASSPGLAENTDTQYF. The CDR3 DNA is TGTGCCAGCAGTCCGGGACTAGCGGAAAACACAGATACGCAGTATTTT. The rearrangement joins TRBV12-3 or TRBV12-4 to TRBJ2-3; TRBD2 agrees at 11 bases. With V trimmed by 5 bases and J by 2 bases, 6 bases remained unmatched. This CDR3 region has 16 residues.

In this sample, this clonotype turned up many times. The V call is TRBV7-6, the J call TRBJ2-3; D uncertain. Germline CDR1 and CDR2: SGHVS and FNYEAQ. V was clipped by 1 base and J by 0 bases, with 8 bases between them. This CDR3 contains 15 residues. CDR3 sequence (DNA): TGTGCCAGCAGCTTAGTTGTAGCTAGCACAGATACGCAGTATTTT. This sequence encodes CASSLVVASTDTQYF.

The gene calls are TRBV27 and TRBJ2-2, with unresolved D. Germline V gene sequence: CDR1 MNHEY, CDR2 SMNVEV (reference sequence). The CDR3 sequence is 12 residues long. V was cut by 8 bases and J by 8 bases, with 12 bases left in between. The CDR3 sequence is CASGLASGELFF. Here the CDR3 DNA reads TGTGCCAGCGGGTTAGCCTCAGGGGAGCTGTTTTTT.

Many counts were recorded for this clonotype. The rearrangement links TRBV27 to TRBJ2-7; D call uncertain. Germline CDR1 and CDR2: MNHEY and SMNVEV (reference sequence). V gave up 2 bases and J gave up 6 bases, with 8 bases separating them. This CDR3 is built from 12 residues. CDR3 DNA sequence: TGTGCCAGCAGTTTAAGTGGGTCCGAGCAGTACTTC. Its translation: CASSLSGSEQYF.

In the case of this clonotype: This may stem from a read error, because a much larger clone lies one nucleotide away. This chain joins TRBV9 and TRBJ2-7; no clear D. The V gene lost 0 bases and the J gene lost 1 base, with 8 bases spanning the gap. CDR1 is SGDLS, CDR2 YYNGEE, per germline. The CDR3 is made up of 14 amino acids. The CDR3 spells CASSVGSSSYEQYV. The CDR3 DNA follows: TGTGCCAGCAGCGTAGGATCTAGTTCCTACGAGCAGTACGTC.

This clonotype was seen many times. The chain is built from TRBV10-3 and TRBJ2-3; D call uncertain. This CDR3 has 14 amino acids. The germline V gene has CDR1 ENHRY and CDR2 SYGVKD. V lost 2 bases and J lost 2, with 8 bases in between. The CDR3 DNA follows: TGTGCCATCAGTGAGCCCCCGCCCACAGATACGCAGTATTTT. It translates to CAISEPPPTDTQYF.

This clonotype was seen at least ten times. The rearrangement links TRBV3-1 to TRBJ2-5; D is undetermined. The length of the CDR3 is 11 residues. The germline V and J ends were trimmed by 5 bases and 1 base, with 2 bases remaining between them. Germline V CDR1 and CDR2: LGHDT, YNNKEL (reference sequence). In DNA form, the CDR3 reads TGTGCCAGCAGCTCCCAAGAGACCCAGTACTTC. Its protein product is CASSSQETQYF.

This chain links TRBV24-1 with TRBJ2-2; D perhaps matches TRBD1 (5 bases). V was pared by 4 bases and J by 3 bases, with 8 bases between. The CDR3 totals 14 residues. Germline V gene sequence: CDR1 KGHDR, CDR2 SFDVKD. CDR3 in amino acids: CATSELRDTGELFF. In DNA, the CDR3 is TGTGCCACCAGTGAACTCAGGGACACCGGGGAGCTGTTTTTT.

There are a few counts of this clonotype. The chain links TRBV24-1 to TRBJ2-6, with 10 bases fitting TRBD1. The germline V gene has CDR1 KGHDR and CDR2 SFDVKD. The CDR3 extends over 18 amino acids. Losses at the gene ends were 4 bases for V and 4 bases for J; bases not matched to a gene: 9. CDR3 sequence reads: CATSDRGTGVLGANVLTF. CDR3 bases: TGTGCCACCAGTGACCGAGGGACAGGGGTTTTGGGGGCCAACGTCCTGACTTTC.

This clonotype came up many times. The chain joins TRBV28 to TRBJ2-7; 8 bases are a match to TRBD2. Germline assignment: CDR1 MDHEN and CDR2 SYDVKM. This CDR3 region has 17 residues. V was pared by 5 bases and J by 3 bases, with 15 bases of the junction left unmatched. CDR3 sequence reads: CASSDRSAGVDDYEQYF. The CDR3 DNA is TGTGCCAGCAGTGACCGGTCAGCGGGAGTCGATGACTACGAGCAGTACTTC.

A note on this clonotype: One base away lies a much larger clone, so this may be a sequencing read error. The gene calls are TRBV7-6 and TRBJ2-3, with D hard to call. Per germline, CDR1 SGHVS and CDR2 FNYEAQ. V shed 4 bases and J shed 2 bases, with 7 bases lying between them. CDR3 size: 13 residues. The CDR3 nucleotides are TGTGCCAGCAGCTGTCGGATCACAGATACGCAGTATTTT. This codes for CASSCRITDTQYF.

The sample holds many counts of this clonotype. The chain couples TRBV20-1 to TRBJ1-6; maybe TRBD1 (6 bases). Germline-derived CDR1 and CDR2 are DFQATT and SNEGSKA (reference sequence). The CDR3 has 14 residues. V was shortened by 5 bases and J by 4 bases, with 12 bases between the two germline ends. CDR3 region: CSAADSDYNSPLHF. Written as DNA, the CDR3 is TGCAGTGCTGCGGACAGCGATTATAATTCACCCCTCCACTTT.

Details on this clonotype: This may be a read error, as it is one base from a much larger clone. The CDR3 does not close with the conserved phenylalanine or tryptophan, likely indicating a read error. The J gene is TRBJ2-7, the V gene TRBV10-1; the D is unclear. V was clipped by 2 bases and J by 2 bases, with 4 bases between them. Germline V gives CDR1 WNHNN, CDR2 SYGVQD (reference sequence). This CDR3 contains 12 residues. The CDR3 region is CASSETTYEQYS. The CDR3 DNA is TGCGCCAGCAGTGAGACTACCTACGAGCAGTACTCC.

This clonotype has ten or more counts. The chain employs TRBV7-9 and TRBJ2-2; 14 bases map to TRBD2. V lost 5 bases, J lost 6 bases, and 23 bases stayed unmatched. The CDR3 is 22 residues long. Germline values: CDR1 SEHNR, CDR2 FQNEAQ (reference sequence). CDR3 nucleotide sequence: TGTGCCAGCAGCGGGAAGGAAACGAAGGAAACGGGACTAGCGGGAGACCCCGGGGAGCTGTTTTTT. The encoded protein is CASSGKETKETGLAGDPGELFF. The whole variable domain, remainder taken from reference TRBV7-9 and TRBJ2-2, is DTGVSQNPRHKITKRGQNVTFRCDPISEHNRLYWYRQTLGQGPEFLTYFQNEAQLEKSRLLSDRFSAERPKGSFSTLEIQRTEQGDSAMYLCASSGKETKETGLAGDPGELFFGEGSRLTVL.

This clonotype came up many times. The rearrangement links TRBV18 to TRBJ2-7; 9 nucleotides agree with TRBD1. Trimming removed 2 bases from V and 0 bases from J; junction bases left unmatched: 11. CDR3 size: 18 residues. The germline gives CDR1 KGHSH, CDR2 LQKENI. The CDR3 bases are TGTGCCAGCTCACCAGGGACAGGGTTTGAAGGGGCCTCCTACGAGCAGTACTTC. Translated: CASSPGTGFEGASYEQYF.

This clonotype was detected a few times. The chain carries TRBV5-1 and TRBJ2-3; TRBD2 matches at 8 bases. This CDR3 region has 16 residues. Germline trimming cut 4 bases from V and 4 bases from J; bases unmatched to any gene: 11. Germline assignment: CDR1 SGHRS and CDR2 YFSETQ. The CDR3 region is CASSHRLARRSDTQYF. The CDR3 nucleotides read TGCGCCAGCAGCCACAGACTAGCGCGGCGCTCAGATACGCAGTATTTT.

This clonotype was observed at least ten times. V is TRBV6-1 and J is TRBJ2-6; D unclear. CDR1 MNHNS and CDR2 SASEGT come from the germline V gene. The V and J ends lost 0 bases and 0 bases respectively, with 9 bases between them. The CDR3 has 17 residues. Here the CDR3 reads CASSEAVGPSGANVLTF. In DNA form, the CDR3 reads TGTGCCAGCAGTGAAGCAGTGGGCCCCTCTGGGGCCAACGTCCTGACTTTC.

With regard to this clonotype: A clone one base away is much larger, so this may be a read error. The chain links TRBV9 to TRBJ2-7, with D perhaps TRBD2 (6 bases). Germline CDR1 and CDR2: SGDLS and YYNGEE. This CDR3 is 14 amino acids long. CDR3 sequence reads: CASSDSGGPYERYF. The CDR3 DNA sequence: TGTGCCAGCAGCGATTCCGGGGGTCCCTACGAGCGGTACTTC.

This clonotype was detected only a few times. It may be a read error: a sequence one base away is much more abundant. CDR3 sequence reads: CAWSPGGSSYDEQFF. CDR3 bases: TGTGCCTGGAGTCCAGGGGGCAGCTCCTACGATGAGCAGTTCTTC. This chain joins TRBV30 and TRBJ2-1, with 8 nucleotides matching TRBD1. The CDR3 has 15 residues. CDR1 and CDR2 from the germline V gene are GTSNPN and SVGIG (reference sequence).

This clonotype was seen repeatedly, ten times or more. V is TRBV7-7 and J is TRBJ2-3; TRBD2 matches 14 bases. This CDR3 is built from 19 residues. The trim removed 5 bases at V and 1 base at J, leaving 11 bases unmatched. Germline V gives CDR1 SSHAT, CDR2 FNYEAQ (reference sequence). CDR3 amino acids: CASSVGTSGSPAGTDTQYF. The CDR3 DNA is TGTGCCAGCAGCGTCGGGACTAGCGGGAGTCCTGCGGGCACAGATACGCAGTATTTT.

This clonotype was found many times. The chain uses TRBV7-3 and TRBJ2-2, with D unresolved. Germline V CDR1 and CDR2: SGHTA, FQGTGA. Trimming cost V 5 bases and J 7 bases, with 8 bases left between them. The CDR3 contains 12 residues. The CDR3 region is CASSPTGGELFF. The CDR3 DNA sequence: TGTGCCAGCAGCCCGACTGGCGGGGAGCTGTTTTTT.

This clonotype was observed at least ten times. This chain joins TRBV7-9 and TRBJ1-1; D remains unclear. CDR1 and CDR2 from the germline V gene are SEHNR and FQNEAQ (reference sequence). Trimming removed 2 bases at V and 0 bases at J, with 1 base between. The CDR3 contains 12 residues. The CDR3 here is CASSLLNTEAFF. The CDR3 DNA reads as TGTGCCAGCAGCTTACTGAACACTGAAGCTTTCTTT.

Turning to this clonotype: This may be a read error: a much more frequent sequence differs by one nucleotide. The chain combines TRBV2 with TRBJ2-3; TRBD1 is a possible D gene (6 bases). The CDR3 covers 13 residues. Deletions cut 8 bases from V and 10 bases from J, with 19 bases between. Germline V gene sequence: CDR1 SNHLY, CDR2 FYNNEI. CDR3 sequence (DNA): TGTGCCAGCGCCGACCCGATCAGGGGTGCGCAGTATTTT. It encodes CASADPIRGAQYF.